This T cell receptor beta chain was sequenced during a study of naive and memory T cell subsets. Alpha and beta constant region primers primed reverse transcription for blood and skin samples. Four PCR rounds used nested alpha and beta constant region primers plus the SP2 primer. A single record per CDR3 protein comes from TCRdb applying MiXCR to the 5' RACE reads. The sample carries about 20,000 distinct CDR3 sequences, less than 5% recorded once. Whole blood, around 2.5 ml, came from adult healthy volunteers. Trimming shortened V by 2 bases and J by 2 bases, and 9 bases separated the two germline ends. The CDR3 runs to 14 residues. CDR1 and CDR2 (germline): KGHSH, LQKENI. This clonotype occurred many times.

The receptor comes from a male donor in good health. The chain uses TRBV18 and TRBJ1-1; D not certain. The CDR3 DNA sequence: TGTGCCAGCTCACCAAGAGACCGTAACACTGAAGCTTTCTTT. This translates into CASSPRDRNTEAFF.